This T cell receptor (beta chain) derives from a study of T cells in Graves' hyperthyroidism and ophthalmopathy. Findings of the study overall: Stable hyperthyroidism was separated from ophthalmopathy by a model based on 13 V-J features. Most expanded thyroid clonotypes above 0.001 also appeared in blood.

PBMCs were obtained from 10 ml fresh peripheral blood. As for this clonotype: Its antigen is unidentified.

Germline CDR1 and CDR2: SGHVS and FQNEAQ. The CDR3 consists of 15 residues. Trimming shortened V by 4 bases and J by 0 bases, and 11 bases separated the two germline ends. Amplification of TCR beta CDR3 regions used RNA as the template. Using the HTBI primer set, a first-round RT-PCR was run on the TCR CDR3. Via MiXCR, TCRdb re-called the multiplex PCR reads, giving one row per CDR3 protein. Among about 250,000 distinct CDR3 sequences listed, almost 25% were seen once. This clonotype was obtained from a woman in her thirties or forties with Graves' ophthalmopathy. V and J are TRBV7-8 and TRBJ2-3, with D tentatively TRBD2 (5 bases). The specimen was blood. The CDR3 loop reads CASSSRDSSTDTQYF. The CDR3 DNA is TGTGCCAGCAGCTCCCGGGATTCTAGCACAGATACGCAGTATTTT.